This T cell receptor beta chain was sequenced for a study of T-cell memory formation after mild COVID-19 (dated by TCRdb to the early 2020s). As for the study more broadly: TCR sequence clusters from the two donors were largely donor specific. The cohort was made up of two young adult volunteers, one female and one male, who were previously healthy. T-cell clones expanding and contracting after mild COVID-19 in a couple of donors were tracked by longitudinal TCRalpha and TCRbeta repertoire sequencing.

What the authors observed across the whole study: Contracting CD4+ clones were located mainly in the CM and EM memory subsets, whereas CD8+ clones were found to be enriched in EMRA. Only a couple of mild cases were covered in the study, and larger cohorts including severe cases with pre-infection samples were considered necessary. Clones that contracted from day 15 to 85 showed balanced CD4/CD8 phenotypes, whereas a second wave of clones that expanded from day 15 to 37 leaned towards CD4+. The detection of some responding clones in pre-infection memory suggests that pre-existing cross-reactive memory T cells joined the SARS-CoV-2 response. SARS-CoV-2 specificity was not confirmed for the second-wave clones peaking on day 37.

Ficoll-Paque density gradient centrifugation was used to isolate PBMCs. Instrument used: Illumina NovaSeq 6000. TCRalpha and TCRbeta cDNA libraries were constructed by 5'RACE with constant-segment primers, with sample barcodes and unique molecular identifiers being introduced. RNA was extracted from every sample with Trizol reagent. Library amplification was performed in two PCR steps, and a second sample barcode and Illumina TruSeq adapters were introduced in the second step. Libraries were sequenced on an Illumina NovaSeq with 2 x 150 bp paired-end reads. The source study handled its data this way. With migec v1.2.7, reads were demultiplexed and then collapsed into UMI-guided consensus sequences. Using mixcr v2.1.11, UMI consensuses were aligned to TRA and TRB V and J templates and then assembled into clonotypes. A clonotype was counted as expanded or contracted only if both edgeR and NoisET called the change significant, with noise models trained on biological replicates. For edgeR calls, a false discovery rate-adjusted p below 0.01 and a log2 fold-change threshold of 1 were applied. As an exploratory analysis of dynamics, max-normalized trajectories of the 1000 most abundant clonotypes were examined with PCA combined with hierarchical clustering. Each responding clone was given a CD4 or CD8 phenotype based on the CD4+ and CD8+ repertoires, which had been sequenced separately. Clones were called with MiXCR by TCRdb after fastp trimmed the public reads at Q25, and only in-frame beta chains were retained. Under each unique CDR3 protein, matching rows form one entry showing the most common genes and DNA. These V and J calls originate from TCRdb's pipeline instead of the authors' own analysis. The sample table records about 470,000 distinct CDR3 sequences; around a sixth of these occur just once. The ten most abundant clones make up roughly an eighth of the sample.

From the germline V gene (reference sequence), CDR1 is SEHNR and CDR2 is FQNEAQ. At the junction V is shortened by 4 bases and J by 7 bases; bases outside the gene matches: 4. The CDR3 measures 13 amino acids from cysteine to phenylalanine. This entry keeps only the CDR3 DNA: 39 bases, framed from base 1. Only a few counts were recorded for this clonotype. Its target antigen remains unknown. No per-base quality is available; no much larger clone lies one base away. The sample taken for sequencing was PBMCs or a T cell subset sorted from them (not recorded which). The chain was built from TRBV7-9 and TRBJ1-2; 9 bases in the middle match TRBD1. The TCR was taken from an adult woman who had mild COVID-19 (a few samples of this study predate the infection). The sample titles of this study are shuffled in the database, so cell type and time point are left out; the donor was told from shared clones. The CDR3 corresponds to CASSSRTGVGYTF. Read as DNA, the sequence is TGTGCCAGCAGCTCACGGACAGGGGTTGGCTACACCTTC.